This is a list of T cell receptor beta chains from one sample in a study of T cell repertoires in cytomegalovirus infection. From the reads, TCRdb called clonotypes with MiXCR, one entry per CDR3 protein. This sample has around 280,000 distinct CDR3 sequences; about a tenth occur once, and the top ten carry more than 2.5%. Sequencing used PBMCs. The receptors derive from a human donor in good health (CMV status not recorded). Some clones in this sample may be carry-over from other donors' samples. CDR3s include the opening cysteine and the closing phenylalanine or tryptophan. D genes are given only for firm matches. Part of the rows lack a size; the others show once, few, many or a class for expanded clones.

abundance,d_gene,v_gene,j_gene,CDR3aa,CDR3nt
NA,TRBD1,TRBV2,TRBJ1-5,CASSEGSRGGQLKTLNQPQHF,TGTGCCAGCAGTGAAGGGTCGAGGGGGGGACAGCTAAAAACCCTCAATCAGCCCCAGCATTTT
many,TRBD2,TRBV12-3/TRBV12-4,TRBJ2-5,CASRPGTTIIAQYF,TGTGCCAGCAGGCCCGGGACTACAATTATTGCCCAGTACTTC
many,NA,TRBV6-2/TRBV6-3,TRBJ2-3,CASSLSPERDTQYF,TGTGCCAGCAGTTTATCGCCGGAGAGAGATACGCAGTATTTT
many,NA,TRBV28,TRBJ1-1,CASNFGGNTEAFF,TGTGCCAGCAACTTTGGGGGGAACACTGAAGCTTTCTTT
many,NA,TRBV6-1,TRBJ1-5,CASSLLRGGQPQHF,TGTGCCAGCAGCCTACTTCGAGGGGGTCAGCCCCAGCATTTT
NA,NA,TRBV28,TRBJ2-3,CVCLGRDTQYF,TGTGTGTGTCTTGGAAGAGATACGCAGTATTTT
many,TRBD1,TRBV4-1,TRBJ2-5,CASSRTPTGHETQYF,TGCGCCAGCAGCCGAACCCCGACAGGGCACGAGACCCAGTACTTC
NA,NA,TRBV6-6,TRBJ1-1,CASTNLGVNTEAFF,TGTGCCAGCACCAACTTGGGGGTGAACACTGAAGCTTTCTTT
NA,TRBD1,TRBV28,TRBJ1-4,CASRQGASNEKLFF,TGTGCCAGCAGACAGGGGGCGTCTAATGAAAAACTGTTTTTT
many,NA,TRBV6-5,TRBJ1-5,CASSYSLNRQPQHF,TGTGCCAGCAGTTACTCCTTAAACAGACAGCCCCAGCATTTT
NA,NA,TRBV20-1,TRBJ1-2,CSARVGPRQEYPYGYTF,TGCAGTGCTAGAGTAGGCCCTCGACAGGAATACCCCTATGGCTACACCTTC
many,NA,TRBV7-9,TRBJ2-2,CASSLGSEGVGELFF,TGTGCCAGCAGTCTAGGGTCGGAGGGAGTCGGGGAGCTGTTTTTT
few,NA,TRBV14,TRBJ2-5,CASSHRRKGSWDQETQYF,TGTGCCAGCAGCCATCGAAGGAAGGGGTCGTGGGACCAAGAGACCCAGTACTTC
many,TRBD2,TRBV4-2,TRBJ2-6,CASSHQVAGVLVGANVLTF,TGTGCCAGCAGCCATCAAGTAGCGGGGGTACTTGTGGGGGCCAACGTCCTGACTTTC
many,NA,TRBV28,TRBJ1-1,CASSLGLPSEAFF,TGTGCCAGCAGTTTAGGGTTGCCCTCTGAAGCTTTCTTT
NA,NA,TRBV14,TRBJ2-3,CASSPQRYDTQYF,TGTGCCAGCAGCCCCCAACGTTACGATACGCAGTATTTT
many,NA,TRBV7-2,TRBJ1-1,CASSLDWTEAFF,TGTGCCAGCAGCTTAGATTGGACTGAAGCTTTCTTT
many,TRBD2,TRBV6-4,TRBJ2-1,CASSFQRENFGNEQFF,TGTGCCAGCAGTTTTCAGCGGGAAAACTTCGGTAATGAGCAGTTCTTC
many,NA,TRBV7-2,TRBJ1-2,CASSSRRQTFGGYTF,TGTGCCAGCAGCTCTAGGCGGCAGACCTTTGGAGGCTACACCTTC
many,TRBD2,TRBV19,TRBJ2-1,CASGKGLAGYNEQFF,TGTGCCAGTGGAAAGGGACTAGCGGGATACAATGAGCAGTTCTTC
many,NA,TRBV7-8,TRBJ1-1,CASSLGGGLGNTEAFF,TGTGCCAGCAGCTTAGGGGGGGGCTTGGGGAACACTGAAGCTTTCTTT
many,NA,TRBV7-8,TRBJ2-6,CASPRRGSGANVLTF,TGTGCCAGCCCCCGCAGGGGCTCTGGGGCCAACGTCCTGACTTTC
many,TRBD1,TRBV28,TRBJ2-7,CASSFTPLTGQTYEQYF,TGTGCCAGCAGTTTTACCCCGTTGACAGGGCAGACCTACGAGCAGTACTTC
many,NA,TRBV3-1,TRBJ2-3,CASSQKRGPNTQYF,TGTGCCAGCAGCCAAAAACGGGGCCCGAATACGCAGTATTTT
many,TRBD1,TRBV7-2,TRBJ1-2,CASSLVGGQSYGYTF,TGTGCCAGCAGCTTAGTGGGGGGACAGAGCTATGGCTACACCTTC
many,NA,TRBV12-3/TRBV12-4,TRBJ2-1,CASTLGGREQFF,TGTGCCAGCACCTTAGGAGGGCGCGAGCAGTTCTTC
many,TRBD1,TRBV7-3,TRBJ2-5,CASSLGGQGRETQYF,TGTGCCAGCAGCTTGGGGGGACAGGGTCGAGAGACCCAGTACTTC
NA,TRBD1,TRBV6-5,TRBJ1-4,CASSYSYRGIDATNEKLFF,TGTGCCAGCAGTTACTCCTACAGGGGGATCGATGCAACTAATGAAAAACTGTTTTTT
many,NA,TRBV11-3,TRBJ1-5,CASSFDEAVAAISNQPQHF,TGTGCCAGCAGCTTCGACGAAGCGGTGGCAGCTATTAGCAATCAGCCCCAGCATTTT
NA,NA,TRBV7-9,TRBJ1-6,CASSFGERVRVHF,TGTGCCAGCAGCTTTGGAGAAAGGGTGAGGGTCCACTTT
many,NA,TRBV4-1,TRBJ2-7,CASSQGQREQYF,TGCGCCAGCAGCCAAGGACAGCGTGAGCAGTACTTC
many,TRBD1,TRBV15,TRBJ1-2,CATGGQVYGYTF,TGTGCCACCGGGGGACAGGTCTATGGCTACACCTTC
few,TRBD1,TRBV28,TRBJ1-1,CASSQPGQGSEAFF,TGTGCCAGCAGCCAACCGGGACAGGGATCTGAAGCTTTCTTT
many,NA,TRBV7-2,TRBJ2-1,CASSTTGTAYNEQFF,TGTGCCAGCAGCACGACCGGGACGGCATACAATGAGCAGTTCTTC
many,TRBD2,TRBV7-2,TRBJ2-5,CASAATSGGAETQYF,TGTGCCAGCGCGGCGACTAGCGGGGGGGCGGAGACCCAGTACTTC
many,NA,TRBV7-2,TRBJ2-3,CASSLNYNTDTQYF,TGTGCCAGCAGCTTAAACTATAACACAGATACGCAGTATTTT
many,TRBD1,TRBV5-1,TRBJ1-1,CASSFEGAVTEAFF,TGCGCCAGCAGCTTCGAGGGGGCGGTCACTGAAGCTTTCTTT
NA,NA,TRBV28,TRBJ2-2,CASSLQDREAGELFF,TGTGCCAGCAGTCTACAAGACAGGGAGGCCGGGGAGCTGTTTTTT
many,NA,TRBV6-6,TRBJ2-6,CASSYTGFRASGANVLTF,TGTGCCAGCAGTTACACCGGATTCCGCGCCTCTGGGGCCAACGTCCTGACTTTC
NA,TRBD1,TRBV5-6,TRBJ1-5,CASSWTGARDQPQHF,TGTGCCAGCAGCTGGACAGGGGCGCGGGATCAGCCCCAGCATTTT
few,NA,TRBV19,TRBJ1-5,CASSIRSYSGNQPQHF,TGTGCCAGTAGTATTAGAAGCTATAGTGGCAATCAGCCCCAGCATTTT
many,NA,TRBV20-1,TRBJ1-2,CSARQQPPNYGYTF,TGCAGTGCTAGACAACAGCCGCCTAACTATGGCTACACCTTC
many,NA,TRBV20-1,TRBJ2-4,CSAREGVAQYF,TGCAGTGCTAGAGAAGGGGTTGCTCAGTACTTC
few,TRBD1,TRBV7-2,TRBJ1-6,CASSLDRVSPLHF,TGTGCCAGCAGCCTGGACAGGGTTTCACCCCTCCACTTT
many,NA,TRBV2,TRBJ1-2,CASSEGGSEGYTF,TGTGCCAGCAGTGAAGGGGGTTCGGAAGGCTACACCTTC
many,TRBD2,TRBV4-1,TRBJ2-1,CASSQVGASGTQFF,TGCGCCAGCAGCCAAGTCGGAGCTAGCGGGACCCAGTTCTTC
many,NA,TRBV12-3/TRBV12-4,TRBJ1-1,CASSLGAPEAFF,TGTGCCAGCAGTTTAGGTGCCCCTGAAGCTTTCTTT
many,TRBD1,TRBV7-2,TRBJ1-5,CASSSRPRTGRQPDQPQHF,TGTGCCAGCAGCTCCCGGCCCCGGACAGGGAGGCAGCCGGATCAGCCCCAGCATTTT
many,NA,TRBV7-6,TRBJ1-1,CASSSQQGTNTEAFF,TGTGCCAGCAGCTCACAACAGGGCACGAACACTGAAGCTTTCTTT
many,TRBD1,TRBV10-3,TRBJ2-3,CAISAGTGAGTDTQYF,TGTGCCATCAGTGCCGGGACAGGGGCTGGGACAGATACGCAGTATTTT
many,NA,TRBV20-1,TRBJ2-1,CSASANRAGNEQFF,TGCAGTGCTAGCGCAAACAGGGCGGGAAATGAGCAGTTCTTC
many,TRBD1,TRBV6-6,TRBJ1-5,CASSSTGGYQPQHF,TGTGCCAGCAGTTCTACAGGGGGCTATCAGCCCCAGCATTTT